The present TCR beta chain was sequenced within a study of cytomegalovirus exposure and HLA in healthy donors. The trim removed 6 bases at V and 4 bases at J, leaving 11 bases unmatched. The CDR3 covers 15 residues. Germline CDR1 and CDR2: PRHDT and FYEKMQ (reference sequence). TCRdb keeps only in-frame clones here, not all; method: immunoSEQ multiplex PCR. In the table there are some 49,000 clones, 92% of which are singletons. This receptor was identified in a man aged 18 to 30 in good health and CMV-seronegative. The rearrangement joins TRBV13 to TRBJ2-7; 8 positions match TRBD2. Sequenced sample: PBMCs. The CDR3 nucleotides read TGTGCCAGCAGTCCGGCCAGCGGGAGTATTTACGAGCAGTACTTC. Protein: CASSPASGSIYEQYF.